This T cell receptor beta chain was profiled in a study of blood T cell repertoires in COVID-19. Study-wide context: The samples span acute and convalescent COVID-19 from the United States, Italy and Spain. T cells, B-cell-depleted T cells, or PBMCs provided the cDNA or gDNA that served as material.

Per germline, CDR1 MNHEY and CDR2 SVGAGI. Trimming stripped 0 bases from V and 2 bases from J, with 11 bases between. The CDR3 consists of 15 residues. Followed longitudinally, the Seattle patients had been enrolled during active infection. Authors' methods: Quantification of nucleated cells was approximated via reference gene primer amplification. Profiled with immunoSEQ multiplex PCR; TCRdb holds only in-frame clones, not every one. The D gene and trimming were derived from the DNA, and the V and J assignments and clone size from that table. The sample holds 50,000 to 80,000 clones, around 80% seen once. A few counts support this clone.

The rearrangement uses TRBV6-5 and TRBJ2-7, with a weak D call TRBD1 (5 bases). Sequencing used peripheral blood. This sequence originates from a man aged 55 to 70 with COVID-19, enrolled during active disease. The CDR3 DNA sequence: TGTGCCAGCAGTTACTCGACAGCAAGTCCCTACGAGCAGTACTTC. This translates into CASSYSTASPYEQYF.